This T cell receptor beta chain was recorded in a study of PD-L1 blockade in urothelial cancer (dated by TCRdb to about 2017). For the study in its entirety: Every patient began therapy in 2014 and was given atezolizumab 1,200 mg intravenously every 3 weeks. TCR sequencing covered pretreatment tumor samples and matched, serially collected peripheral blood taken before and after atezolizumab treatment. Blood samples gave median yields of about 150,000 T cells and 82,636 unique TCRs, along with a median clonality of approximately 0.08. Patients had an ECOG performance status of 0 or 1 and had received between 0 and 3 prior chemotherapy regimens. Whole exome sequencing and RNA sequencing of pretreatment tumors were performed alongside TCR sequencing in the same patients. The study was an exploratory multi-omic analysis of somatic, immune and clinical correlates of response to PD-L1 blockade with atezolizumab in urothelial cancer. Progression-free survival longer than 6 months counted as durable clinical benefit, and TCR features were additionally tested against both progression-free and overall survival. About 90% of the roughly 29 patients were identified as males with urothelial cancer of bladder origin, and a prior smoking history was reported by 18 of 29 patients. Blood samples were analyzed at 3 weeks after treatment start (second dose) and at 6 weeks after treatment start. Durable clinical benefit was achieved by nine patients and was not achieved by 20 patients. Pretreatment blood TCR-seq was available for 30 or so patients, at least one posttreatment blood collection was obtained for roughly 25 patients, and tumor TCR-seq was available for roughly 25 patients. What the research found in general, with its limitations: A pretreatment peripheral blood TCR clonality below the median was linked to improved progression-free and overall survival. Because of the small sample size (n ≈ 27) and the many exploratory analyses performed, the results are intended to be regarded as hypothesis-generating. Patients with durable benefit showed greater expansion of tumor-associated TCR clones in peripheral blood 3 weeks after starting treatment (n ≈ 23, p = 0.022).

The cohort included 29 patients with locally advanced or metastatic urothelial carcinoma who were treated at Memorial Sloan Kettering on a trial protocol. Peripheral blood mononuclear cells were collected pretreatment and during treatment, at between 1 and 8 total time points per patient. The Qiagen DNeasy Blood extraction kit was used to purify genomic DNA from total PBMCs and tumor samples. Collected pretreatment and during treatment, PBMCs were isolated and stored as previously described. Synthetic TCR analog templates were spiked into each PCR to estimate absolute template abundance from read counts. Using the immunoSEQ assay, TCRbeta CDR3 regions were amplified from genomic DNA with bias-controlled V and J gene primers. Rearranged TCRbeta segments were sequenced at approximately 20X coverage. The paper's processing steps were these. Clustering was used to correct sequencing errors, and CDR3s were annotated against IMGT so that V, D and J genes could be assigned. Downstream analyses used only productive TCRbeta rearrangements and left out out-of-frame or stop-codon sequences. Clonality was calculated as one minus the Shannon entropy normalized by the log of the number of unique productive sequences. Fisher's exact test with Benjamini-Hochberg correction, using a cutoff of adjusted p below 0.01, was how clones that differed between time points or between blood and tumor were identified. Not all clones reach the TCRdb copy of this immuneACCESS table, which keeps in-frame sequences only. Checked studies attribute under half of the gap to unresolved V genes and leave the rest unexplained. That table furnishes V, J and clone size, whereas the DNA furnished D and trimming. The sample table holds 38,000 or so clones, of which approximately 82% were seen once. Roughly a sixth of the sample lies in the top ten.

Clipping removes 5 bases from V and 2 bases from J, with 12 as the unmatched junction base count. Via the germline V gene (reference sequence), CDR1 is LNHNV and CDR2 YYDKDF. From the cysteine up to the phenylalanine, the CDR3 has a length of 17 residues. Just CDR3 DNA is preserved here, 51 bases in frame from base 1. Comments on this clone: The antigen it binds to is not known. No much larger clonotype is one base removed from it; base qualities were not supplied.

The material sequenced was PBMCs, taken around atezolizumab (anti-PD-L1) treatment. This sequence uses TRBV15 and TRBJ2-1, with 7 bases aligning to TRBD2. The TCR comes from a man aged 60 to 75 with urothelial cancer. The CDR3 region: CATSEEPSGSPYNEQFF. DNA sequence: TGTGCCACCAGCGAAGAGCCTAGCGGTTCCCCCTACAATGAGCAGTTCTTC.